The 2 T cell receptor beta chains presented below share a single source sample, sequenced in a study of CD8 T cells in ankylosing spondylitis. Study observations and caveats: Ankylosing spondylitis blood appeared to be characterized by a TCR beta motif of eight or nine highly homologous variants.

Their recognized antigens are unknown. TCRdb re-analysed the 5' RACE reads in MiXCR, keeping a single row per CDR3 protein. Of 700,000 or so distinct CDR3 sequences listed, roughly 20% are singletons. Sequencing was done on a sample of blood, either unsorted or a sorted T cell fraction (not recorded which). The receptors originated from a male donor with ankylosing spondylitis.

This chain connects TRBV7-2 to TRBJ2-1, with TRBD2 matching over 12 bases. The V gene's germline CDR1 is SGHTA and CDR2 FQGNSA. With V trimmed by 6 bases and J by 6 bases, 3 bases remained unmatched. This CDR3 comprises 14 residues. Here the CDR3 DNA reads TGTGCCAGCAGGACTAGCGGGAGCCCCAATGAGCAGTTCTTC. Protein sequence: CASRTSGSPNEQFF.

This clonotype has more than one count but fewer than ten. This chain joins TRBV29-1 and TRBJ2-1; possible D gene TRBD2, 5 bases. CDR3 size: 15 residues. The V gene's germline CDR1 is SQVTM and CDR2 ANQGSEA. V was trimmed by 7 bases and J by 2 bases, leaving 18 bases between them. CDR3: CSAEGPKGPYNEQFF. The CDR3, as DNA: TGCAGCGCCGAGGGCCCCAAGGGTCCCTACAATGAGCAGTTCTTC.